The clone carrying this TCR beta chain was detected only a few times. The source of the sample is a study of graft-versus-host responses after intestinal transplantation. Responders labeled with CFSE (200,000) were plated with 200,000 irradiated, violet-dye-labeled stimulators. Proliferating CFSE-low CD3+CD4+ and CD3+CD8+ responders were sorted after the reaction. Method: immunoSEQ multiplex PCR; TCRdb's copy keeps in-frame clones and lacks some. This sample yields around 19,000 clones, of which 40% to 50% are seen a single time; roughly 0.94% belongs to the top ten. V lost 0 bases to trimming and J lost 11 bases; unmatched junction nucleotides: 9. The germline CDR1 and CDR2 sequences are SGDLS and YYNGEE. CDR3 length equals 17 residues.

This sequence was found in a human patient who received an intestinal transplant. The V call is TRBV9, the J call TRBJ2-1; 15 positions agree with TRBD2. The sample in question was alloreactive CD4+ T cells from a mixed lymphocyte reaction culture, obtained before intestinal transplant. Subset denoted: CFSE-low proliferating T cells sorted from roughly 6-day pre-transplant mixed lymphocyte reaction (GvH or HvG direction). CDR3 bases: TGTGCCAGCAGCGTAGATGGGGGGGGACTAGCGGGGGGCAAGCAGTTCTTC. This translates into CASSVDGGGLAGGKQFF.